These T cell receptor beta chains were read from a single sample in a study of blood T cell repertoires in COVID-19. Measured with immunoSEQ multiplex PCR; TCRdb has only the in-frame clones, and not every one. Found here are 470,000 or so clones, about 85% of them singletons; the top ten hold roughly 1.8%. Sequenced material: PBMCs or T cells enriched from blood (not recorded which). These receptors came from a woman aged 18-35 years with acute COVID-19. Both conserved end residues are part of each CDR3. The D gene is left open where the match is weak. Clone size, where shown, is once, few, many, or a class for clones that have expanded.

d_call | j_call | clone_size | v_call | cdr3_aa | cdr3_nt
TRBD1 | TRBJ2-7 | . | TRBV15 | CATSRVAGGASTEQYF | TGTGCCACCAGCAGAGTTGCAGGGGGAGCCTCTACGGAGCAGTACTTC
TRBD1 | TRBJ2-5 | . | TRBV19 | CASRHTGVGETQYF | TGTGCCAGTAGACATACAGGGGTGGGGGAGACCCAGTACTTC
TRBD1 | TRBJ1-1 | . | TRBV30 | CAWSEQGGNTEAFF | TGTGCCTGGAGTGAACAGGGGGGGAACACTGAAGCTTTCTTT
. | TRBJ2-3 | . | TRBV7-2 | CASSQGQTDWYF | TGTGCCAGCAGCCAGGGCCAAACCGACTGGTATTTT
TRBD1 | TRBJ2-7 | . | TRBV27 | CASSHGTGAAYEQYF | TGTGCCAGCAGTCACGGGACAGGAGCAGCCTACGAGCAGTACTTC
. | TRBJ1-2 | . | TRBV4-1 | CASSQAPGGVYGYTF | TGCGCCAGCAGCCAAGCTCCGGGAGGCGTCTATGGCTACACCTTC
. | TRBJ1-5 | . | TRBV3-1/TRBV3-2 | CASSQGQGFNQPQHF | TGTGCCAGCAGCCAAGGTCAGGGGTTCAATCAGCCCCAGCATTTT
. | TRBJ1-4 | . | TRBV5-1 | CASSLRGTSNEKLFF | TGCGCCAGCAGCTTGAGAGGGACTTCTAATGAAAAACTGTTTTTT
. | TRBJ1-5 | . | TRBV19 | CASKTGAQPQHF | TGTGCCAGTAAGACAGGAGCTCAGCCCCAGCATTTT
TRBD1 | TRBJ1-1 | . | TRBV3-1/TRBV3-2 | CASSFPITGGSTEAFF | TGTGCCAGCAGTTTCCCCATAACAGGGGGCAGCACTGAAGCTTTCTTT
TRBD1 | TRBJ1-3 | . | TRBV5-4 | CASSDRASGNTIYF | TGTGCCAGCAGCGACAGGGCCTCTGGAAACACCATATATTTT
. | TRBJ2-1 | . | TRBV3-1/TRBV3-2 | CASKRGGGGEQFF | TGTGCCAGCAAGAGGGGGGGTGGCGGTGAGCAGTTCTTC
. | TRBJ1-6 | . | TRBV2 | CASTGTSANNSPLHF | TGTGCCAGCACCGGGACATCCGCAAATAATTCACCCCTCCACTTT
TRBD1 | TRBJ2-1 | . | TRBV2 | CASSGDRETEQFF | TGTGCCAGCAGTGGAGACAGGGAGACTGAGCAGTTCTTC
. | TRBJ1-1 | . | TRBV4-1 | CASSFTGYTEAFF | TGCGCCAGCAGCTTTACAGGTTACACTGAAGCTTTCTTT
. | TRBJ2-7 | . | TRBV4-1 | CASSPPGNSFLYEQYF | TGCGCCAGCAGCCCCCCCGGGAACAGCTTCCTCTACGAGCAGTACTTC
. | TRBJ1-6 | . | TRBV30 | CAWSPPDSPLHF | TGTGCCTGGAGTCCTCCAGATTCACCCCTCCACTTT
TRBD2 | TRBJ2-3 | . | TRBV5-1 | CASSRAGPSTDTQYF | TGCGCCAGCAGCCGAGCGGGGCCTTCCACAGATACGCAGTATTTT
. | TRBJ1-4 | . | TRBV24-1 | CATSESGVGEKLFF | TGTGCCACCAGTGAATCAGGGGTGGGTGAAAAACTGTTTTTT
. | TRBJ1-6 | . | TRBV6-5 | CASSPAGKPSPLHF | TGTGCCAGCAGCCCCGCAGGAAAACCTTCACCCCTCCACTTT
. | TRBJ1-3 | . | TRBV18 | CASSPYDRTGNTIYF | TGTGCCAGCTCACCCTATGACAGAACTGGAAACACCATATATTTT
TRBD2 | TRBJ2-3 | once | TRBV10-3 | CAIGLAGGMNTDTQYF | TGTGCCATCGGACTAGCGGGGGGCATGAACACAGATACGCAGTATTTT
. | TRBJ2-7 | few | TRBV20-1 | CSASVSPYEQYF | TGCAGTGCTAGTGTCTCCCCCTACGAGCAGTACTTC
. | TRBJ1-1 | . | TRBV7-3 | CASSYDRNTEAFF | TGTGCCAGCAGCTATGACAGAAACACTGAAGCTTTCTTT
TRBD2 | TRBJ2-7 | . | TRBV9 | CASSALAGVGEQYF | TGTGCCAGCAGCGCGTTAGCGGGGGTCGGCGAGCAGTACTTC
. | TRBJ2-1 | . | TRBV6-2/TRBV6-3 | CASSYPPGIEQFF | TGTGCCAGCAGTTATCCGCCCGGGATTGAGCAGTTCTTC
TRBD1 | TRBJ1-1 | . | TRBV5-5 | CASSLDGQGNAFF | TGTGCCAGCAGCTTGGACGGACAGGGCAATGCTTTCTTT
TRBD1 | TRBJ1-5 | . | TRBV4-1 | CASSYRGDSNQPQHF | TGCGCCAGCAGTTACAGGGGCGATAGCAATCAGCCCCAGCATTTT
. | TRBJ2-7 | . | TRBV3-1/TRBV3-2 | CASSQDESASYEQYF | TGTGCCAGCAGCCAAGATGAGAGCGCCTCCTACGAGCAGTACTTC
. | TRBJ1-3 | once | TRBV28 | CASSVAGSVGNTIYF | TGTGCCAGCAGCGTAGCCGGAAGCGTAGGAAACACCATATATTTT
. | TRBJ2-3 | . | TRBV14 | CASKRAGQITDTQYF | TGTGCCAGCAAACGAGCGGGTCAGATCACAGATACGCAGTATTTT
. | TRBJ2-7 | . | TRBV11-3 | CASSLDHGEQYF | TGTGCCAGCAGCTTAGACCACGGGGAGCAGTACTTC
. | TRBJ2-2 | . | TRBV7-3 | CASSLDLTTANTGELFF | TGTGCCAGCAGCTTAGATTTGACGACAGCGAACACCGGGGAGCTGTTTTTT
. | TRBJ1-2 | . | TRBV27 | CASSSGSNYGYTF | TGTGCCAGCAGCTCGGGTTCTAACTATGGCTACACCTTC
TRBD1 | TRBJ2-7 | few | TRBV12-3/TRBV12-4 | CASSRTGISEQYF | TGTGCCAGCAGCCGGACAGGGATTAGCGAGCAGTACTTC
TRBD2 | TRBJ2-7 | . | TRBV7-2 | CASSLAGGTSGGYEQYF | TGTGCCAGCAGCTTAGCAGGGGGGACTAGCGGGGGCTACGAGCAGTACTTC
TRBD2 | TRBJ2-5 | . | TRBV24-1 | CATSDFTGTSGQETQYF | TGTGCCACCAGTGATTTCACCGGGACTAGCGGACAAGAGACCCAGTACTTC
. | TRBJ2-2 | . | TRBV29-1 | CSVVPRAGTGELFF | TGCAGCGTTGTTCCTCGCGCGGGTACCGGGGAGCTGTTTTTT
. | TRBJ2-3 | . | TRBV11-2 | CASSTIQQGSDTQYF | TGTGCCAGCAGCACTATACAACAGGGATCAGATACGCAGTATTTT
TRBD2 | TRBJ2-1 | once | TRBV7-2 | CASSTTTSVGNEQFF | TGTGCCAGCAGCACCACGACTAGCGTAGGGAATGAGCAGTTCTTC
. | TRBJ2-3 | . | TRBV5-6 | CASSVRGDTQYF | TGTGCCAGCAGCGTTCGGGGAGATACGCAGTATTTT
TRBD1 | TRBJ2-2 | . | TRBV7-9 | CASSPRTGALNTGELFF | TGTGCCAGCAGCCCTCGGACAGGGGCGCTGAACACCGGGGAGCTGTTTTTT
. | TRBJ1-4 | . | TRBV21-1 | CASTGWDEKLFF | TGTGCCAGCACAGGGTGGGATGAAAAACTGTTTTTT
TRBD2 | TRBJ2-7 | . | TRBV6-5 | CASIRTLAGGYEQYF | TGTGCCAGCATCAGAACACTAGCGGGAGGCTACGAGCAGTACTTC
TRBD1 | TRBJ1-2 | . | TRBV14 | CASSQNLGQDNYGYTF | TGTGCCAGCAGCCAAAACCTTGGACAGGACAACTATGGCTACACCTTC
. | TRBJ1-2 | . | TRBV12-3/TRBV12-4 | CASSRPGGYGYTF | TGTGCCAGCAGCCGGCCGGGAGGCTATGGCTACACCTTC
. | TRBJ2-3 | . | TRBV24-1 | CATSEAVTDTQYF | TGTGCCACCAGTGAGGCAGTCACAGATACGCAGTATTTT
. | TRBJ2-3 | . | TRBV19 | CASSDLHTGTRAYTQYF | TGTGCCAGTAGTGACCTCCATACCGGGACACGGGCGTATACGCAGTATTTT